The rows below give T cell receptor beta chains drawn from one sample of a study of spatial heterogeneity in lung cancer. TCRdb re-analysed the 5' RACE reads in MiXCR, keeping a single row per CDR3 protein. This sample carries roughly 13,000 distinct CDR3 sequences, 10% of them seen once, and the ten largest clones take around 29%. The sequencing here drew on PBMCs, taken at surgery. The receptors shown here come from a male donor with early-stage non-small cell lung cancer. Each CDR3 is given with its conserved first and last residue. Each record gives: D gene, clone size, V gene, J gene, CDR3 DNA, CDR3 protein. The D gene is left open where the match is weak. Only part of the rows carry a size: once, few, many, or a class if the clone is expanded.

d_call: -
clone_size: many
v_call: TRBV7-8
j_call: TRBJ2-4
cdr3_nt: TGTGCCAGCAGCTTAGCGATGGGGGCGGCCAAAAACATTCAGTACTTC
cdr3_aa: CASSLAMGAAKNIQYF

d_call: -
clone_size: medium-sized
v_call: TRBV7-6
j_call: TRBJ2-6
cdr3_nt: TGTGCCAGCAGCCTCACAGGGAGTGGGGCCAACGTCCTGACTTTC
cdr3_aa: CASSLTGSGANVLTF

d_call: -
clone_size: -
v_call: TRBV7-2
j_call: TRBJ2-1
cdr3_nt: TGTGCCAGCAGCCAGGGGGGGAAGCGCAACAATGAGCAGTTCTTC
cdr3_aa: CASSQGGKRNNEQFF

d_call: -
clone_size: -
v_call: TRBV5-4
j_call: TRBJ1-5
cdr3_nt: TGTGCCAGCAGCTTGCGGCACGAGGATCGGGATTTT
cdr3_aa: CASSLRHEDRDF

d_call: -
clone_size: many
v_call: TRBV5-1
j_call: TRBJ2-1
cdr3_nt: TGCGCCAGCAGCTTGGGGCACACGAGCGGATTGGATACCTACAATGAGCAGTTCTTC
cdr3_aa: CASSLGHTSGLDTYNEQFF

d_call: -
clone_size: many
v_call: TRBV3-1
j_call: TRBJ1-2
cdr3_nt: TGTGCCAGCAGCCACGCCTATGGCTACACCTTC
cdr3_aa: CASSHAYGYTF

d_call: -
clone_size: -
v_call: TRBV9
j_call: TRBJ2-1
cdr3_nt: TGTGCCAGCAGCGTAGCGGTCCAGGGGTCGCTTTTGAGAGGTGAGCAGTTCTTC
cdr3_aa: CASSVAVQGSLLRGEQFF

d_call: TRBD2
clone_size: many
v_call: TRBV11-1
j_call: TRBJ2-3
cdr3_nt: TGTGCCAGCAGTCCTCAGCTTGCGGGGGGCACAGATACGCAGTATTTT
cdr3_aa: CASSPQLAGGTDTQYF

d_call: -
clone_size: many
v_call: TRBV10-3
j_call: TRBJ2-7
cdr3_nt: TGTGCCATCAGTGAGGCCGGGGTAGACTACGATCAGTACTTC
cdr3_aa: CAISEAGVDYDQYF

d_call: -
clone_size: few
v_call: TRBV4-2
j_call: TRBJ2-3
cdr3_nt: TGTGCCAGCAGCCAAGTTGGGCCAGGGCCTCGGAATACGCAGTATTTT
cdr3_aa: CASSQVGPGPRNTQYF

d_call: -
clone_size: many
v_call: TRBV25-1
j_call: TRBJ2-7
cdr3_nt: TGTGCCAGCAAGAACGACAACCAGCTCGGGGAGCAGTACTTC
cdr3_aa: CASKNDNQLGEQYF

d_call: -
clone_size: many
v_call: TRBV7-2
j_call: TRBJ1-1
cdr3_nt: TGTGCCAGCAGCTTAGCGACAGGCGGAACTGAAGCTTTCTTT
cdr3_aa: CASSLATGGTEAFF

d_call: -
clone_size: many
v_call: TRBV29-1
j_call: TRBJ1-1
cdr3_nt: TGCAGCGTTGACTTCACGAAGGACACTGAAGCTTTCTTT
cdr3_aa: CSVDFTKDTEAFF

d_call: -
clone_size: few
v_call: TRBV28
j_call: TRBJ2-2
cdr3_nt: TGTGCCAGCTCTTTTGAGAGGAACACCGGGGAGCTGTTTTTT
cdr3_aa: CASSFERNTGELFF

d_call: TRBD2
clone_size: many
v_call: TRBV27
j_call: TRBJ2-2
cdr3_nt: TGTGCCAGCCGCCTTCGTCCGGGACTAGCGGGGGTTAACACCGGGGAGCTGTTTTTT
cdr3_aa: CASRLRPGLAGVNTGELFF

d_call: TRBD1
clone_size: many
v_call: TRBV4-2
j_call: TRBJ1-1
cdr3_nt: TGTGCCAGCAGCCAAGATAGACAGGGTGAAGCTTTCTTT
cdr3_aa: CASSQDRQGEAFF

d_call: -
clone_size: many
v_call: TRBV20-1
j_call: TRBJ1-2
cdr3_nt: TGCAGTGCTAGAGATCCCCGACACAGGGACTATGGCTACACCTTC
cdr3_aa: CSARDPRHRDYGYTF

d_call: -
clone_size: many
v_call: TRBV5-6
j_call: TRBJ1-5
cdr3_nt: TGTGCCAGCAGCTTGTACGCACTAAATAGCAATCAGCCCCAGCATTTT
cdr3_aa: CASSLYALNSNQPQHF

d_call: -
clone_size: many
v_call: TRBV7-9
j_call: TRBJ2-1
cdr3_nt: TGTGCCAGCAGCGAACTAGGGAATGAGCAGTTCTTC
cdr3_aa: CASSELGNEQFF

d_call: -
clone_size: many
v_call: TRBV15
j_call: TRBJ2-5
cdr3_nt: TGTGCCACCAGCAGAGATCGGTTCAGGGAAGAGACCCAGTACTTC
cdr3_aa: CATSRDRFREETQYF

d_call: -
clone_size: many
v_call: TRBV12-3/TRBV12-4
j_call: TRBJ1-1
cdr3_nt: TGTGCCAGCACCCCCACCGGGCAGGGCTGGACTGAAGCTTTCTTT
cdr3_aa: CASTPTGQGWTEAFF

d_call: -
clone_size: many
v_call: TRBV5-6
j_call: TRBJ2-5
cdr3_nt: TGTGCCAGCAGCTTGGTAGAGGCCAACAGGGTCCAAGAGACCCAGTACTTC
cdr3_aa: CASSLVEANRVQETQYF

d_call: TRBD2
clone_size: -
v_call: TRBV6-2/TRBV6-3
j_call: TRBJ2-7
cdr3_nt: TGTGCCAGCAGTGACCCTTCCCCGGGAGGTTACGAGCAGTACTTC
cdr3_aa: CASSDPSPGGYEQYF

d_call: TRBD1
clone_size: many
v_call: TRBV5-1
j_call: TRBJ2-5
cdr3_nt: TGCGCCAGCAACTCGGGACAGTTACAAGAGACCCAGTACTTC
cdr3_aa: CASNSGQLQETQYF

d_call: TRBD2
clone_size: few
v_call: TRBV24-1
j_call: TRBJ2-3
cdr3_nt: TGTGCCACCAGTGATTGGGGCGCGGGAGGAATGGATACGCAGTATTTT
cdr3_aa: CATSDWGAGGMDTQYF

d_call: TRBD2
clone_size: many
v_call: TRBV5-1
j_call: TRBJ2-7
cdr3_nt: TGCGCCAGCAGCTACACTAGCGGTCCCTACGAGCAGTACTTC
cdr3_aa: CASSYTSGPYEQYF

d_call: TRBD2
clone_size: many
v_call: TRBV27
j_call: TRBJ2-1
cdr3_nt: TGTGCCAGCAGTTTAACGGGACTAAGCAATGAGCAGTTCTTC
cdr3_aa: CASSLTGLSNEQFF

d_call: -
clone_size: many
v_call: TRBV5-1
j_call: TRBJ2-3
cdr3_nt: TGCGCCAGCAGCTTGTTAAGGGGCACAGATACGCAGTATTTT
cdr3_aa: CASSLLRGTDTQYF

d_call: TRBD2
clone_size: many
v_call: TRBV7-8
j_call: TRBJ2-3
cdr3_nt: TGTGCCAGCAGCCACCCGGGACTAGCTAGGAGCTCAGATACGCAGTATTTT
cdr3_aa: CASSHPGLARSSDTQYF

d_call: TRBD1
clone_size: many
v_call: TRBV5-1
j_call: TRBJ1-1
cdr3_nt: TGCGCCAGCAGCTTGAGGCAGGGGGACACTGAAGCTTTCTTT
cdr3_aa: CASSLRQGDTEAFF

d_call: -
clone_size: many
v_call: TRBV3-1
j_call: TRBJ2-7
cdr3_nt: TGTGCCAGCAGCCCGTTCTTAGGCTCCTACGAGCAGTACTTC
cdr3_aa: CASSPFLGSYEQYF

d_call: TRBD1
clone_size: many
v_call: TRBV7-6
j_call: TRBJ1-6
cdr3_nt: TGTGCCAGCAGCTCGACAGGGTTAGATTCACCCCTCCACTTT
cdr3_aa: CASSSTGLDSPLHF

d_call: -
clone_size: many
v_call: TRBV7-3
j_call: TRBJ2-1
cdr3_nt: TGTGCCAGCAGCTTGATGAGCGGCCTCACGCTCAATGAGCAGTTCTTC
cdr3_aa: CASSLMSGLTLNEQFF

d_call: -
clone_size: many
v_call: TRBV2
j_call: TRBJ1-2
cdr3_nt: TGTGCCAGCAGAGAAAAGACAGCAAACTATGGCTACACCTTC
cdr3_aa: CASREKTANYGYTF

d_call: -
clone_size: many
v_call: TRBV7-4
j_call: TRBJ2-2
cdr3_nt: TGTGCCAGCAGCTTAAGGGCAGGGGCGGAAACCGGGGAGCTGTTTTTT
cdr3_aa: CASSLRAGAETGELFF

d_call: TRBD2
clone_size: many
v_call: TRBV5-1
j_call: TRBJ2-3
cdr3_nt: TGCGCCAGCAGCCAGACTAGCGGGGGAGTTCAATACACAGATACGCAGTATTTT
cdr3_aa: CASSQTSGGVQYTDTQYF

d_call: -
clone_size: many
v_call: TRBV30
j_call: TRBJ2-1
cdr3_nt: TGTGCCTGGAGTCCGGGACCAGACAATGAGCAGTTCTTC
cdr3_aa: CAWSPGPDNEQFF

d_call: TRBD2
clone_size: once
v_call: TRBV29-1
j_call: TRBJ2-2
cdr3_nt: TGCAGCGGACTAGCTTTGGGGGAGCTGTTTTTT
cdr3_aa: CSGLALGELFF

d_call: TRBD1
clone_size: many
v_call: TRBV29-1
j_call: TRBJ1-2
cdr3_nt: TGCAGCTTAGACAGGGAGTACGGCTACACCTTC
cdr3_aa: CSLDREYGYTF

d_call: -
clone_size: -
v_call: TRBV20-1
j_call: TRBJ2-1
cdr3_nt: TGCAGTGCTAGAGACCCGGGTGGTAGGTCCTACAATGAGCAGTTCTTC
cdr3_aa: CSARDPGGRSYNEQFF

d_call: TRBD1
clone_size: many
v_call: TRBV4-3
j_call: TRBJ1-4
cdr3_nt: TGCGCCAGCAGCCAAGACGTCGGACAGGGGGAAGAAAAACTGTTTTTT
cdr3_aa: CASSQDVGQGEEKLFF

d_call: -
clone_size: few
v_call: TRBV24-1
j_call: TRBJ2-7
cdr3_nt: TGTGCCACCAGATGTCAGCAGGGAAGGGGCGAGCAGTACTTC
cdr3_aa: CATRCQQGRGEQYF

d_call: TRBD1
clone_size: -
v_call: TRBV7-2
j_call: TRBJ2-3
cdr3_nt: TGTGCCAGCAGCCCCCTCCGCAGGGGGCCAGATACGCAGTATTTT
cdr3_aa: CASSPLRRGPDTQYF

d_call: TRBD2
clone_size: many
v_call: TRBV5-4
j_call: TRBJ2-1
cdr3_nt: TGTGCCAGCAGCTCGGAGGGACTAGCGGGGAATAATGAGCAGTTCTTC
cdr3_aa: CASSSEGLAGNNEQFF

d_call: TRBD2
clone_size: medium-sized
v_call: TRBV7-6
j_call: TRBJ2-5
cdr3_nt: TGTGCCGGGAGCGGGAGGCCCGGAGAGACCCAGTACTTC
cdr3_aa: CAGSGRPGETQYF

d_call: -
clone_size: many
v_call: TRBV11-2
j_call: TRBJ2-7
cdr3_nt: TGTGCCAGCAGCGGGACCTACGAGCAGTACTTC
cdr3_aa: CASSGTYEQYF

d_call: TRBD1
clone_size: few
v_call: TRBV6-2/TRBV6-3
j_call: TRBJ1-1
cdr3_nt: TGTGCCAGCAGTTCACGTACAACAGGGGCCACTGAAGCTTTCTTT
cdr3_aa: CASSSRTTGATEAFF

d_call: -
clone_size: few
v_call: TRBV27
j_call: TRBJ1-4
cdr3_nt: TGTGCCAGCAGTTTAAAGCCGCCGTGGGGGACAACTAATGAAAAACTGTTTTTT
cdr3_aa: CASSLKPPWGTTNEKLFF

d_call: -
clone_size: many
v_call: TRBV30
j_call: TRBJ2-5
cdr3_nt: TGTGCCTGGAGTTGGGGTTTGGAGACCCAGTACTTC
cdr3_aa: CAWSWGLETQYF

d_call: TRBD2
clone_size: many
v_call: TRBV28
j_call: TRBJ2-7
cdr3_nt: TGTGCCAGCAGTTCCCCCTCGGTAGCGGGAGAGCAGTACTTC
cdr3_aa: CASSSPSVAGEQYF

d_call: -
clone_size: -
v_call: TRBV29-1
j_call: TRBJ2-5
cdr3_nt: TGCAGCGTTGACGGAGGCCCAGAGACCCAGTACTTC
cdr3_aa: CSVDGGPETQYF

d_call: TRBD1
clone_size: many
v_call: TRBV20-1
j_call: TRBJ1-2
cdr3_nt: TGCAGTGCTAGAGGGACAGGGGACACTAACTATGGCTACACCTTC
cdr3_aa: CSARGTGDTNYGYTF